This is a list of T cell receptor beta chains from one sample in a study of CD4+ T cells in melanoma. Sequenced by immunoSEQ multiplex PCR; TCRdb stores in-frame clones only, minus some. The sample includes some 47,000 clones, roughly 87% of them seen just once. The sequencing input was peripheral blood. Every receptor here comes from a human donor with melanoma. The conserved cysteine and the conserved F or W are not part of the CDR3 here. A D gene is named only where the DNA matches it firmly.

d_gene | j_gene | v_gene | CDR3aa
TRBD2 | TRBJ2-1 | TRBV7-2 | ASSLNSAGVYNEQF
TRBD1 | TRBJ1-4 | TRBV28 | ASSPAGGYNEKLF
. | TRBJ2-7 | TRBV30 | AWTGSIAYEQY
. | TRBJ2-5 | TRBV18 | ASSPTSQETQY
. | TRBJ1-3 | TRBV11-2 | ASSLRTQGSGNTIY
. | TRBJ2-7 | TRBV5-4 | ASSQGQPYEQY
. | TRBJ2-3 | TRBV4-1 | ASSQTIQGGTDTQY
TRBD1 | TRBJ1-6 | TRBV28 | ASKGQEDSPLH
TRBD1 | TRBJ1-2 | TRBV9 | ASSGDRGRSYGYT
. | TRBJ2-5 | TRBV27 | ASSPRRGIQETQY
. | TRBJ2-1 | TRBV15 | ATSKIKNEQF
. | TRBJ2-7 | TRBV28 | ASSLINSYEQY
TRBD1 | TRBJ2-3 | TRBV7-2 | ASSPPPGTGTDTQY
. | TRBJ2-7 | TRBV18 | ASSRMMQQAYEQY
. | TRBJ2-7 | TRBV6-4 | ASRRTDWAAYEQY
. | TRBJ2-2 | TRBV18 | ASSPVGQTTVGELF
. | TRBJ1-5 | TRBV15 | ATSRDPRDYQPQH